This TCR beta chain stems from a study of radiation and T cells in renal cell carcinoma. Study-wide context: Nephrectomy followed 15 Gy stereotactic body radiation by 4 weeks.

Clones were sequenced by immunoSEQ multiplex PCR, and TCRdb holds only the in-frame ones, with some missing. Of 50,000 to 75,000 clones detected, just under 80% appear once; the ten largest clones hold about 7.1%. The CDR3 is 16 amino acids. V was trimmed by 2 bases and J by 4 bases, leaving 20 bases between them. CDR1 is GTSNPN, CDR2 SVGIG, per germline (reference sequence). Time point denoted: baseline pretreatment blood. As to treatment: 15 Gy SBRT to primary tumor, nephrectomy 4 weeks later. After SBRT, blood was collected at 2 and 4 weeks, plus baseline. The tumor was a clear cell renal cell carcinoma.

This TCR derives from a man aged 55 to 70 with renal cell carcinoma. The source material was blood, sampled from a patient whose treatment included radiotherapy and nephrectomy. The chain combines TRBV30 with TRBJ1-2; D possibly corresponds to TRBD1 (6 bases). The CDR3 DNA is TGTGCCTGGAGTCAAGGGGGGGGAGGTTACCTCTATGGCTACACCTTC. As protein: CAWSQGGGGYLYGYTF. Based on the CDR3 plus reference TRBV30 and TRBJ1-2, the full variable domain is SQTIHQWPATLVQPVGSPLSLECTVEGTSNPNLYWYRQAAGRGLQLLFYSVGIGQISSEVPQNLSASRPQDRQFILSSKKLLLSDSGFYLCAWSQGGGGYLYGYTFGSGTRLTVV.